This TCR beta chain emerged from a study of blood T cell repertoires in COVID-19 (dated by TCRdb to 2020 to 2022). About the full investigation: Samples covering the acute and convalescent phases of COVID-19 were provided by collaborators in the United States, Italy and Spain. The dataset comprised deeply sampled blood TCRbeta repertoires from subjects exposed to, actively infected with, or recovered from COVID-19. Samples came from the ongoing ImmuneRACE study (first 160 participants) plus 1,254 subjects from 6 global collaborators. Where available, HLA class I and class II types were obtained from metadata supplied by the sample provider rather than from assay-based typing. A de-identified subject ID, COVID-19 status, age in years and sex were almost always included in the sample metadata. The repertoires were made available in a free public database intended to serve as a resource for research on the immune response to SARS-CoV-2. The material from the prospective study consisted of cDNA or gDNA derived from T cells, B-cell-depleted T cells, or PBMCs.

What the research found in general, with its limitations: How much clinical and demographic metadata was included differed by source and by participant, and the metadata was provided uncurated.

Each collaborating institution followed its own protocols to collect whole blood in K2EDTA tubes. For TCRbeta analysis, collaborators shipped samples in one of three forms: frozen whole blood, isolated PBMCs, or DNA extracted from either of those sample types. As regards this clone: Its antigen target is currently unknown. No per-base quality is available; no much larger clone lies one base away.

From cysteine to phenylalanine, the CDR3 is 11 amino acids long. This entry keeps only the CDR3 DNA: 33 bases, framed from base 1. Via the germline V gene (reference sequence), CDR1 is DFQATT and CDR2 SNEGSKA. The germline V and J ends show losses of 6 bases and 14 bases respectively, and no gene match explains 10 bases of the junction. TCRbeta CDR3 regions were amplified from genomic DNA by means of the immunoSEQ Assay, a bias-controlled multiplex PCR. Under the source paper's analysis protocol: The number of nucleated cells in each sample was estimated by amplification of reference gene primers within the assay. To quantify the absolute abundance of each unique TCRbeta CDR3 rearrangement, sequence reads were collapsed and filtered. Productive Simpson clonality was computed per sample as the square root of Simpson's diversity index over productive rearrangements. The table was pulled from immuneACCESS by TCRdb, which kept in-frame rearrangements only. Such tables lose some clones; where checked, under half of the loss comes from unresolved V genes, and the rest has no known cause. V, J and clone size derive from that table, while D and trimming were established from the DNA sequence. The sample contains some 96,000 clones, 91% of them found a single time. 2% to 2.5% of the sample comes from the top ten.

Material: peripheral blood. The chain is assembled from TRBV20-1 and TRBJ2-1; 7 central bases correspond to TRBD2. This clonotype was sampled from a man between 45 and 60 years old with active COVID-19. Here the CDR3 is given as CSALLAEREFF. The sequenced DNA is TGCAGTGCGCTTCTAGCGGAGAGGGAGTTCTTC.